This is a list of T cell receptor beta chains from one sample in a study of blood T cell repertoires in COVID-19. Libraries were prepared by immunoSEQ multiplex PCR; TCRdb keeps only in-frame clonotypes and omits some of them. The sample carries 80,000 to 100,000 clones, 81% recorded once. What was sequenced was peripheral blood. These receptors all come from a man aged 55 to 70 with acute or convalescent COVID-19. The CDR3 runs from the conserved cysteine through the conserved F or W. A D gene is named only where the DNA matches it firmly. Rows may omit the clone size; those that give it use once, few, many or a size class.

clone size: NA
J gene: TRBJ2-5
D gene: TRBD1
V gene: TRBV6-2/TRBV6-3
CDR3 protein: CASSSQGAETQYF
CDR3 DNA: TGTGCCAGCAGTTCACAGGGGGCGGAGACCCAGTACTTC

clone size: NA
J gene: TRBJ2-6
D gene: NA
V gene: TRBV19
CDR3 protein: CASTSLGAAGANVLTF
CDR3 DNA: TGTGCCAGTACCTCTTTGGGGGCAGCTGGGGCCAACGTCCTGACTTTC

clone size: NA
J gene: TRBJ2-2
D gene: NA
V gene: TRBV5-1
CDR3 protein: CASSLAGVGELFF
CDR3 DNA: TGCGCCAGCAGCTTGGCCGGGGTCGGGGAGCTGTTTTTT

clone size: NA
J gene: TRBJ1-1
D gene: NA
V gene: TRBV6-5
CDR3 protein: CASIVGALGNTEAFF
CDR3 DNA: TGTGCCAGCATTGTTGGGGCCTTAGGGAACACTGAAGCTTTCTTT

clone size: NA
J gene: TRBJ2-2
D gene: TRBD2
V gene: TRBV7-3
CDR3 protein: CASSRTSGRFAGELFF
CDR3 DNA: TGTGCCAGCAGCAGGACTAGCGGGAGGTTCGCCGGGGAGCTGTTTTTT

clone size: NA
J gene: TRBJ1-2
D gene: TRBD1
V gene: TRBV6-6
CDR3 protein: CASSYSQGIGYTF
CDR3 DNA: TGTGCCAGCAGTTACTCACAGGGGATCGGCTACACCTTC

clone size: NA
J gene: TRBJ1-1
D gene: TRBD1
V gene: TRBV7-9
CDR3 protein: CASSFGQAMTEAFF
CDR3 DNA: TGTGCCAGCAGCTTTGGACAGGCGATGACTGAAGCTTTCTTT

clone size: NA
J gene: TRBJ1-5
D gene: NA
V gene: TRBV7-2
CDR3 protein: CASSPNTAGSNQPQHF
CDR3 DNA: TGTGCCAGCAGCCCCAACACGGCGGGTAGCAATCAGCCCCAGCATTTT

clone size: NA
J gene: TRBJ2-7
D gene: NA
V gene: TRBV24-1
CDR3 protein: CATSDPQGGSYEQYF
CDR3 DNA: TGTGCCACCAGTGATCCACAGGGTGGAAGCTACGAGCAGTACTTC

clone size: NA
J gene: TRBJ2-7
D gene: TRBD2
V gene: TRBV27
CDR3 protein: CASSFTGLAGGSSYEQYF
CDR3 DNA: TGTGCCAGCAGTTTTACGGGACTAGCGGGGGGAAGCTCCTACGAGCAGTACTTC

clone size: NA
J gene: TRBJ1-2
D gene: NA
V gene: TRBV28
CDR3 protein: CASSSTHREGSYGYTF
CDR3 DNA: TGTGCCAGCAGTAGTACCCACAGGGAGGGGAGCTATGGCTACACCTTC

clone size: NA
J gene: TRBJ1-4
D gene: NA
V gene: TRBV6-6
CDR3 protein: CASSYGGQPPYEKLFF
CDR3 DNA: TGTGCCAGCAGTTACGGAGGACAGCCCCCATATGAAAAACTGTTTTTT

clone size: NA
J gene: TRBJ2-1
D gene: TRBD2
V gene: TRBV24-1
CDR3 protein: CATSVASGQSFNEQFF
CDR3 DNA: TGTGCCACCAGTGTTGCTAGCGGGCAATCCTTTAATGAGCAGTTCTTC

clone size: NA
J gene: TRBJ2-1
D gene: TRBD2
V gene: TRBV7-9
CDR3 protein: CASVGTSGFNEQFF
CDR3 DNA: TGTGCCAGCGTGGGGACTAGCGGGTTCAATGAGCAGTTCTTC

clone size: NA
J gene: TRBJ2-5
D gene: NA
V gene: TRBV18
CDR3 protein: CASSPPPSGAETQYF
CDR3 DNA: TGTGCCAGCTCACCACCGCCCTCCGGAGCGGAGACCCAGTACTTC

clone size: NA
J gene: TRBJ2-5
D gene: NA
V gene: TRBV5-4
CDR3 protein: CASSLTGPQETQYF
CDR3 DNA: TGTGCCAGCAGCTTGACAGGGCCACAAGAGACCCAGTACTTC

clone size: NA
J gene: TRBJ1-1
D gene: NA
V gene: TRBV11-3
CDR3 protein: CASSQSVMNTEAFF
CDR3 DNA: TGTGCCAGCAGCCAGTCAGTAATGAACACTGAAGCTTTCTTT

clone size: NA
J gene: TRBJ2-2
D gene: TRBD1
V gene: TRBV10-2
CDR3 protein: CASSDRTGHSGELFF
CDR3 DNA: TGCGCCAGCAGTGACCGGACAGGGCATTCCGGGGAGCTGTTTTTT

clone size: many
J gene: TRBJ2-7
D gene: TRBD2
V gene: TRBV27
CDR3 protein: CASRPNPGTSSDYEQYF
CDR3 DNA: TGTGCCAGCAGACCTAACCCCGGGACTAGCAGCGACTACGAGCAGTACTTC

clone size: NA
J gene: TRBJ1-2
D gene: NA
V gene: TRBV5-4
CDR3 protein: CASSRHRVENYGYTF
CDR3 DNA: TGTGCCAGCAGCCGCCACAGGGTTGAGAACTATGGCTACACCTTC

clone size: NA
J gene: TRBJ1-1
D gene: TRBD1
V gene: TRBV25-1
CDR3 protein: CASSPGGRTEAFF
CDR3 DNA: TGTGCCAGCAGTCCAGGGGGCCGTACTGAAGCTTTCTTT

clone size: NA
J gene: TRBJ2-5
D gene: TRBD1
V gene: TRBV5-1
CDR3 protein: CASSRGGLETQYF
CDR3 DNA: TGCGCCAGCAGCCGAGGGGGCTTGGAGACCCAGTACTTC

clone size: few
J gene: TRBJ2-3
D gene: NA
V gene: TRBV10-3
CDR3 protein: CAISAKGVGDTQYF
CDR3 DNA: TGTGCCATCAGTGCAAAGGGAGTTGGAGATACGCAGTATTTT

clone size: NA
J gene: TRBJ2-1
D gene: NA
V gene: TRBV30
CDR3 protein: CALTTPGLTFEQFF
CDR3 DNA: TGTGCCTTAACTACGCCGGGACTCACGTTTGAGCAGTTCTTC

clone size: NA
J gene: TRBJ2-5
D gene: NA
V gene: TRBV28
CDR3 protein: CASSLYSGETQYF
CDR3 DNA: TGTGCCAGCAGTTTATACAGCGGAGAGACCCAGTACTTC

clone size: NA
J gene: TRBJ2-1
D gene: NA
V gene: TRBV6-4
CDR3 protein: CASSTVPYSYNEQFF
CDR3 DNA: TGTGCCAGCAGCACGGTACCCTACTCCTACAATGAGCAGTTCTTC

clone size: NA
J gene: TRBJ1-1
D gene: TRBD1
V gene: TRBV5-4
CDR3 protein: CASSLTGAREAFF
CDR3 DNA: TGTGCCAGCAGCTTGACAGGGGCTCGGGAAGCTTTCTTT

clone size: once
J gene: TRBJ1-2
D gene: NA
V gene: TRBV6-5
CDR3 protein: CASRLGVGNYGYTF
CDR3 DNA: TGTGCCAGCAGGCTGGGAGTGGGGAACTATGGCTACACCTTC

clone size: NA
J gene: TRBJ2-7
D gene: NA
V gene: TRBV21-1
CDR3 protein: CASRDSAYEQYF
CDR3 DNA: TGTGCCAGCAGAGACAGCGCCTACGAGCAGTACTTC

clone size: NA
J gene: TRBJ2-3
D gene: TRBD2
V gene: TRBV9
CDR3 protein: CASSESAGGLPKTDTQYF
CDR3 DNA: TGTGCCAGCAGTGAATCAGCGGGGGGACTCCCGAAAACAGATACGCAGTATTTT

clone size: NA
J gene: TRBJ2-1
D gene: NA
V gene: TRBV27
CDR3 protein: CASSSNRPGGEQFF
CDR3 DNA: TGTGCCAGCAGTTCAAACCGACCGGGTGGTGAGCAGTTCTTC

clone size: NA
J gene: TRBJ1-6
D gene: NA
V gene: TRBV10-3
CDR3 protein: CAISESSGENSPLHF
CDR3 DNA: TGTGCCATCAGTGAGTCTTCAGGGGAAAATTCACCCCTCCACTTT

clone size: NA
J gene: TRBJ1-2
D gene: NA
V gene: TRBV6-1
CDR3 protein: CASSEPGGRGGYTF
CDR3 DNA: TGTGCCAGCAGTGAACCCGGGGGGCGAGGTGGCTACACCTTC

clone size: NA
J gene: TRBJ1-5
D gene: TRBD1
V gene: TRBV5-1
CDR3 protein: CASSEGQGAIQPQHF
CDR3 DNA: TGCGCCAGCAGCGAGGGACAGGGGGCGATTCAGCCCCAGCATTTT

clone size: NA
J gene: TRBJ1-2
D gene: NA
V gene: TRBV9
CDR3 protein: CASSVTSTDSGYTF
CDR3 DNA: TGTGCCAGCAGCGTAACGTCGACAGATAGTGGCTACACCTTC

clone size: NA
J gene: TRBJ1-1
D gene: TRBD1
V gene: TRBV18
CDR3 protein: CASSLGQGSVEAFF
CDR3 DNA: TGTGCCAGCTCACTGGGACAGGGATCGGTTGAAGCTTTCTTT

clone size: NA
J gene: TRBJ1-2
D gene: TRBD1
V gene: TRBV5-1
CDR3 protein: CASSLVQGGESGYTF
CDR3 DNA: TGCGCCAGCAGCTTGGTCCAGGGGGGAGAAAGTGGCTACACCTTC

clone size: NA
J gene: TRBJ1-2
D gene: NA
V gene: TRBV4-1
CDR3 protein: CASSQGWGDNYGYTF
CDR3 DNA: TGCGCCAGCAGCCAAGGGTGGGGCGACAACTATGGCTACACCTTC

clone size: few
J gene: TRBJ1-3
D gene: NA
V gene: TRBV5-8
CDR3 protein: CASTDGSSGNTIYF
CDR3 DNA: TGTGCCAGCACAGACGGGAGCTCTGGAAACACCATATATTTT

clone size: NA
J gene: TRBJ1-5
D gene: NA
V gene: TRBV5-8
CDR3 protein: CASSYPRGNQPQHF
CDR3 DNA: TGTGCCAGCAGCTATCCCCGGGGGAATCAGCCCCAGCATTTT

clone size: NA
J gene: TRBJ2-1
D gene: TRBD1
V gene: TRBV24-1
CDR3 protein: CATSESGQVNEQFF
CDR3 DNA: TGTGCCACCAGTGAATCGGGACAGGTCAATGAGCAGTTCTTC

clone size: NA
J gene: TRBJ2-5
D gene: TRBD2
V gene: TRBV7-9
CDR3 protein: CASSRGTSGSGETQYF
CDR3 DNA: TGTGCCAGCAGCCGCGGGACTAGCGGGAGTGGGGAGACCCAGTACTTC